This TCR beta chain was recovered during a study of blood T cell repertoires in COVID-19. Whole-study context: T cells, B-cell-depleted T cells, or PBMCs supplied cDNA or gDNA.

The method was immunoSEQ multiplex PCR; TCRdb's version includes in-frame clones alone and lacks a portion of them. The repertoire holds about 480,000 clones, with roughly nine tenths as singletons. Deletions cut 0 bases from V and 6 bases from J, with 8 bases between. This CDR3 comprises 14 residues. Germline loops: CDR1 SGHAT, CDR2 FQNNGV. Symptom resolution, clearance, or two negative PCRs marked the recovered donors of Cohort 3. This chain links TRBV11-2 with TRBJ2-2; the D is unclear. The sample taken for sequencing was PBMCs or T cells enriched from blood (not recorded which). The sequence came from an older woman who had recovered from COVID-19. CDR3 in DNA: TGTGCCAGCAGCTTAGATTGGAGCGCCGGGGAGCTGTTTTTT. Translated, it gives CASSLDWSAGELFF.